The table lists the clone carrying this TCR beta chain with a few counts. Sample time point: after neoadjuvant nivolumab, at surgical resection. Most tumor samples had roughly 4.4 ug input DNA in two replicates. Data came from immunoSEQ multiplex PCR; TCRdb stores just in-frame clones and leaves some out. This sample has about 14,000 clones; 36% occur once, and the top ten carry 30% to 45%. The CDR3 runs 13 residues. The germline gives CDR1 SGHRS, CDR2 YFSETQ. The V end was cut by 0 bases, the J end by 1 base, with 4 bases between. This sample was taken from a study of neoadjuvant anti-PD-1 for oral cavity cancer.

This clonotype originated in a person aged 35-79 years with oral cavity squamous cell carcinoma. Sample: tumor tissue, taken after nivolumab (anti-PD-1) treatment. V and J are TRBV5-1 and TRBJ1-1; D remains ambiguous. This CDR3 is CASSLEQNTEAFF. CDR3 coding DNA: TGCGCCAGCAGCTTGGAGCAGAACACTGAAGCTTTCTTT.